The clone carrying this T cell receptor (beta chain) has just one count. This CDR3 region has 13 residues. V shed 1 base and J shed 7 bases, with 10 bases lying between them. The germline V gene encodes CDR1 SGHTA and CDR2 FQGTGA. The sample comes from a study of blood T cell repertoires in COVID-19. About the research overall: The samples span acute and convalescent COVID-19 from the United States, Italy and Spain. T cells, B-cell-depleted T cells, or PBMCs supplied cDNA or gDNA.

Original processing methods: Researchers report that nucleated cell counts were estimated from reference gene primer amplification. The table came from immunoSEQ multiplex PCR; TCRdb's copy has only in-frame clones and leaves some out. For V, J and clone size, that table is used; D and trimming come from the DNA. The profile covers roughly 410,000 clones, with 70% to 90% appearing a single time and 1% to 1.5% taken by the ten largest. Sequencing was carried out using peripheral blood. V and J are TRBV7-3 and TRBJ1-2; D not resolved. This receptor was obtained from a man between 40 and 49 years old with acute or convalescent COVID-19. CDR3 bases: TGTGCCAGCAGCTTAAGCGGCCGGCTTGGCTACACCTTC. This codes for CASSLSGRLGYTF.